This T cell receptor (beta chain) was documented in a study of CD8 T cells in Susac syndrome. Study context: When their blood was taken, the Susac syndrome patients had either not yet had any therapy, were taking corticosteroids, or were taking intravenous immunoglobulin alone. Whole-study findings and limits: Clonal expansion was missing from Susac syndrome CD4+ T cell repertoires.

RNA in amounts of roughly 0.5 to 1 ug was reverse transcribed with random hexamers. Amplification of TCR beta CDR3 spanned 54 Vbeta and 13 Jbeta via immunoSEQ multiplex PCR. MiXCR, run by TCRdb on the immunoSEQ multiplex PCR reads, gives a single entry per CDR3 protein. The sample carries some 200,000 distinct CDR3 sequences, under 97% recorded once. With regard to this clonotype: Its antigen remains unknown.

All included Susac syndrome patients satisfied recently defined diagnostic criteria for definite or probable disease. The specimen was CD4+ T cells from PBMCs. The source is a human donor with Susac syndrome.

In DNA form, the CDR3 reads TGCAGTGCTAGTAAAAAGAGATTGGGGCAAGAGACCCAGTACTTC. Its translation: CSASKKRLGQETQYF. The chain is built from TRBV20-1 and TRBJ2-5; no clear D. Germline CDR1 and CDR2: DFQATT and SNEGSKA (reference sequence). Trimming pared 3 bases from V and 2 bases from J, leaving 16 bases between. The CDR3 has 15 residues.